This TCR beta chain was observed in a study of T cell responses to AZD1222 COVID-19 vaccine. CDR1 is KGHSH, CDR2 LQKENI, per germline. Trimming stripped 2 bases from V and 4 bases from J, with 14 bases between. The length of the CDR3 is 15 residues. Assay used: immunoSEQ multiplex PCR; TCRdb lists only in-frame clones, some missing. The sample holds fewer than 120,000 clones, roughly 89% seen once. The sample here was peripheral blood, taken 28 days after the second AZD1222 dose. This chain connects TRBV18 to TRBJ1-2; unclear D gene. The source of this sequence is an adult who received the AZD1222 COVID-19 vaccine. The CDR3 DNA sequence: TGTGCCAGCTCACCAATGAATACCGACCCCTATGGCTACACCTTC. Protein: CASSPMNTDPYGYTF.